This TCR delta chain was captured by sequencing in a study of gamma-delta chains in newborns, infants, children. Study background: Microbial exposure reportedly drives polyclonal innate γδ T cell expansion after birth.

Germline-derived CDR1 and CDR2 are GEAIGNYY and EKD. The CDR3 has 18 amino acids. Only a few counts were recorded for this clone. The TCRdb record carries a much larger clone's protein, which differs from this DNA's translation at residue 12; a read error is the likely cause, and the protein listed here is the DNA translation. TCRdb reanalysed the reads via CATT. The sample records several thousand delta-chain clones, 2.1% being singletons. The chain links TRDV2 to TRDJ3, with 12 bases that match TRDD3. Sequencing was done on a sample of blood. The sequence derives from a child who was a newborn, infant or young child, either healthy, febrile or measles-vaccinated (not recorded which). The CDR3 loop reads CACDKVLGDTWGTRQMFF. CDR3 nucleotides: TGTGCCTGTGACAAAGTACTGGGGGATACCTGGGGCACCCGACAGATGTTTTTC.